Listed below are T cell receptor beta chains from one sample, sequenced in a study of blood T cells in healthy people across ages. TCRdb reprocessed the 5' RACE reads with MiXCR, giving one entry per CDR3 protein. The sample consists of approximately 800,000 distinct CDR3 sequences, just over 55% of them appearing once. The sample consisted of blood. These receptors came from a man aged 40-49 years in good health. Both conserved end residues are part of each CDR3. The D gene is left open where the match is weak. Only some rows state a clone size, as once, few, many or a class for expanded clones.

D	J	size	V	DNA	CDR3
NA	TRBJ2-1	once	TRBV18	TGTGCCAGCTCACCACCGACCGGGTCTTGGGGCTACAATGAGCAGTTCTTC	CASSPPTGSWGYNEQFF
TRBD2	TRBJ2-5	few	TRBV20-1	TGCAGTGCTAAAAGCGGGGGGGCGTTAGGGACCCAGTACTTC	CSAKSGGALGTQYF
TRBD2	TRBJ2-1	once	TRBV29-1	TGCAGCGGGGGACTAGCCGAGGAGCGGTTCTTC	CSGGLAEERFF
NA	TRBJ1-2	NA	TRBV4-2	TGTGCCAGCAGCCAAGATGGGGGGGAGGATGATGGCTACACCTTC	CASSQDGGEDDGYTF
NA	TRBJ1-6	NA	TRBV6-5	TGTGCCAGCAGTTACCTTTCGGTCTCGAATAATTCACCCCTCCACTTT	CASSYLSVSNNSPLHF
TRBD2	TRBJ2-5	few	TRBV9	TGTGCCAGCAGCGTAGATACTAGCGGGGGACTCCAAGAGACCCAGTACTTC	CASSVDTSGGLQETQYF
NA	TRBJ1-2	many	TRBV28	TGTGCCAGCCGTCAGACACGGCTAGGCTATGGCTACACCTTC	CASRQTRLGYGYTF
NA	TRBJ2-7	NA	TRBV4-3	TGCGCCAGCAGCCAAGGGGACCGGGACCGCCCCTACGAGCAGTACTTC	CASSQGDRDRPYEQYF
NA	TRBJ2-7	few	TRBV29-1	TGCAGCGCTAGACGGGGAGCTGGAAGCTACGAGCAGTACTTC	CSARRGAGSYEQYF
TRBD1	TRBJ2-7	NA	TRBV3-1	TGTGCCAGCAGCCAAGTAGGGGGCGGCGGCTACGAGCAGTACTTC	CASSQVGGGGYEQYF
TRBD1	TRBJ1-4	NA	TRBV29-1	TGCAGCGCCGGAACGACAGGGCGTAATGAAAAACTGTTTTTT	CSAGTTGRNEKLFF
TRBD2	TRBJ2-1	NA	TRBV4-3	TGCGCCAGCAGCCAAGATCTCGAGACTAGCGGGAGGACGACTCCGGGGAATGAGCAGTTCTTC	CASSQDLETSGRTTPGNEQFF